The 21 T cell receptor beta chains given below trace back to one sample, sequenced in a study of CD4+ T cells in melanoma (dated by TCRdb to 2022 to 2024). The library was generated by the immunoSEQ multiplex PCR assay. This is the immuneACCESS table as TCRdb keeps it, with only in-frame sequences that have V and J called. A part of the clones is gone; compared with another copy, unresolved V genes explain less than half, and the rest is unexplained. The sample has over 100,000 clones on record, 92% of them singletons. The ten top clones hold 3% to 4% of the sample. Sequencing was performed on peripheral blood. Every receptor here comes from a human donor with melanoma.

The CDR3 region is CASSDSRTGGYEKLFF. DNA of the CDR3: TGTGCCAGCAGCGACTCCAGGACAGGGGGCTATGAAAAACTGTTTTTT. The chain combines TRBV7-6 with TRBJ1-4, with 11 bases aligning to TRBD1. Germline CDR1 is SGHVS and CDR2 is FNYEAQ. The CDR3 totals 16 residues. The V gene end was trimmed by 5 bases and the J gene end by 6 bases; junction bases not matched to a gene: 8.

CDR3 amino acids: CASSHFLLGTGDHEQYF. CDR3 coding DNA: TGCGCCAGCAGCCACTTTCTACTCGGGACAGGGGACCACGAGCAGTACTTC. The V and J genes are TRBV4-1 and TRBJ2-7, with TRBD1 matching 10 bases. CDR3 size: 17 residues. The V and J ends lost 3 bases and 5 bases, in that order; junction bases with no gene match: 13. The germline V gene encodes CDR1 MGHRA and CDR2 YSYEKL.

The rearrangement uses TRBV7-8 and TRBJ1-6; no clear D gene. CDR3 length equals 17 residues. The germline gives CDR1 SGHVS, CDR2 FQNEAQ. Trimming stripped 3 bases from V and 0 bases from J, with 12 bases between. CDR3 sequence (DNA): TGTGCCAGCAGCTTTGGACGTATGAGCTCCTATAATTCACCCCTCCACTTT. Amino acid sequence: CASSFGRMSSYNSPLHF. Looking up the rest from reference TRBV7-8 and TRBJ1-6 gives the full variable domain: GAGVSQSPRYKVAKRGQDVALRCDPISGHVSLFWYQQALGQGPEFLTYFQNEAQLDKSGLPSDRFFAERPEGSVSTLKIQRTQQEDSAVYLCASSFGRMSSYNSPLHFGNGTRLTVT.

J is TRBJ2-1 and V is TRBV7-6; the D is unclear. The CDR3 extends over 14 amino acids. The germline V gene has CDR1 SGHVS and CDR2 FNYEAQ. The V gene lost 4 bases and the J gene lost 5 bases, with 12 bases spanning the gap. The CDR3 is CASSSWRRNNEQFF. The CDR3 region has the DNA TGTGCCAGCAGCTCGTGGCGGCGGAACAATGAGCAGTTCTTC.

The CDR3 is CASSPQGVTEAFF. As DNA, the CDR3 is TGTGCCAGCAGCCCTCAGGGGGTCACTGAAGCTTTCTTT. This chain links TRBV7-3 with TRBJ1-1; 7 nucleotides align to TRBD1. The CDR3 is 13 residues long. V was clipped by 5 bases and J by 4 bases; unmatched bases: 4. Germline assignment: CDR1 SGHTA and CDR2 FQGTGA.

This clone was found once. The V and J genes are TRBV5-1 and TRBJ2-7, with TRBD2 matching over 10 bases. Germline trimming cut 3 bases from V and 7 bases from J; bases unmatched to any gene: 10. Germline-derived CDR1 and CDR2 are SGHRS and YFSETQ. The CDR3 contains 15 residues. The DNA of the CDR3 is TGCGCCAGCAGCTGGGGAGCGGGAGGGCCGGGTGAGCAGTACTTC. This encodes CASSWGAGGPGEQYF.

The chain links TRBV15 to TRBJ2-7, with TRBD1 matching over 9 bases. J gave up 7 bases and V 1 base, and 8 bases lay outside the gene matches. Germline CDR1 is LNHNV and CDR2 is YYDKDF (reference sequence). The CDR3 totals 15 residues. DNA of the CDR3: TGTGCCACCAGCAGAGCACTTGGGACAGGGTCTGAGCAGTACTTC. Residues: CATSRALGTGSEQYF.

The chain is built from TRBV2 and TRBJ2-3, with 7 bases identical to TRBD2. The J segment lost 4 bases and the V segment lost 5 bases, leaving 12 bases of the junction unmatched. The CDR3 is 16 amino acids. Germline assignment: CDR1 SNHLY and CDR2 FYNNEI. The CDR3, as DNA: TGTGCCAGCAGTTCCCCTGTTGGCGGGGGTTCAGATACGCAGTATTTT. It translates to CASSSPVGGGSDTQYF.

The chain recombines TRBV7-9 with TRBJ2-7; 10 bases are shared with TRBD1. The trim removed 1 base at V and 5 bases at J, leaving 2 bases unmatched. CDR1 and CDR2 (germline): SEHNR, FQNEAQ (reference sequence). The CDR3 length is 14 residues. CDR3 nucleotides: TGTGCCAGCAGCTTAGGACAGGGGGCCCACGAGCAGTACTTC. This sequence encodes CASSLGQGAHEQYF.

CDR3 sequence reads: CASSYPRRRATNEKLFF. In DNA, the CDR3 is TGTGCCAGCAGCTACCCGCGGAGGAGGGCAACTAATGAAAAACTGTTTTTT. The chain links TRBV5-5 to TRBJ1-4; no reliable D call. CDR3 size: 17 residues. Germline V gene sequence: CDR1 SGHKS, CDR2 YYEKEE (reference sequence). With 3 bases removed from V and 0 bases from J, the gap between germline ends came to 15 bases.

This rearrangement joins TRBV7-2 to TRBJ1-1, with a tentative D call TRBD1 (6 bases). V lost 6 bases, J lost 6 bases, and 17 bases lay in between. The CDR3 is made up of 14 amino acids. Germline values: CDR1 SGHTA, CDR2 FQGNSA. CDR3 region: CASSLQGGYSEAFF. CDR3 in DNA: TGTGCCAGCAGTTTACAGGGAGGGTATTCTGAAGCTTTCTTT. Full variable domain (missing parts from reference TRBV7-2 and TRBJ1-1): GAGVSQSPSNKVTEKGKDVELRCDPISGHTALYWYRQSLGQGLEFLIYFQGNSAPDKSGLPSDRFSAERTGGSVSTLTIQRTQQEDSAVYLCASSLQGGYSEAFFGQGTRLTVV.

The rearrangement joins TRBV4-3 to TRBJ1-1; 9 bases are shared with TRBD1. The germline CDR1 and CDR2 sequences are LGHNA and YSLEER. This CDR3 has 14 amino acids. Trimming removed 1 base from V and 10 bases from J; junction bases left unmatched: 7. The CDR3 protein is CASSQAEGQGLAFF. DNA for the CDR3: TGCGCCAGCAGCCAAGCTGAGGGACAGGGATTAGCTTTCTTT.

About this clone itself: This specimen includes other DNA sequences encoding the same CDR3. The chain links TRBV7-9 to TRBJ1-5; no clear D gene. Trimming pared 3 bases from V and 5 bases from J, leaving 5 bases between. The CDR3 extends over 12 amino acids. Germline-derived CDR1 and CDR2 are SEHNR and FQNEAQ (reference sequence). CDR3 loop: CASSFSDQPQHF. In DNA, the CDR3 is TGTGCCAGCAGCTTCTCAGATCAGCCCCAGCATTTT.

For the CDR3, the DNA is TGTGCCAGCAGTTTAGTTTTTACCTATGGCTACACCTTC. Amino acid sequence: CASSLVFTYGYTF. The gene calls are TRBV28 and TRBJ1-2; D uncertain. The CDR3 runs 13 residues. The V gene's germline CDR1 is MDHEN and CDR2 SYDVKM. With 2 bases removed from V and 4 bases from J, the gap between germline ends came to 8 bases.

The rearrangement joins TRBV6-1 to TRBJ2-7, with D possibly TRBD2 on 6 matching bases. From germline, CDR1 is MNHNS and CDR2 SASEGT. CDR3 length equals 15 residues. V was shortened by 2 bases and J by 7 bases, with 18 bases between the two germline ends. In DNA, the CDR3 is TGTGCCAGCAGTGAACGGGGTAGCGGCGGACGAGAGCAGTACTTC. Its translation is CASSERGSGGREQYF.

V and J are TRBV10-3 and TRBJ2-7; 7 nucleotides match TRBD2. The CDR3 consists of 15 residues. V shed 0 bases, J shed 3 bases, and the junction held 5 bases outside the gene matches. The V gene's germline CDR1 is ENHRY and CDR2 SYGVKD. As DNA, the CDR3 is TGTGCCATCAGTGAGTCTGTGTCGGGAGGCTACGAGCAGTACTTC. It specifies CAISESVSGGYEQYF.

CDR3 DNA: TGCGCCAGCAGTTCCAGGGGGCTTGGGGCTTTCTTT. Translated: CASSSRGLGAFF. The chain recombines TRBV5-1 with TRBJ1-1, with 8 nucleotides matching TRBD1. V gave up 5 bases and J gave up 11 bases; unmatched junction bases: 8. The CDR3 consists of 12 residues. Germline CDR1 reads SGHRS; CDR2 reads YFSETQ.

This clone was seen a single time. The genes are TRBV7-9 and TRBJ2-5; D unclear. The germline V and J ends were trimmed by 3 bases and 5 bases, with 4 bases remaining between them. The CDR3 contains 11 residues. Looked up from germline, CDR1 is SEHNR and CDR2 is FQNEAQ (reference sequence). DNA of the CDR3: TGTGCCAGCAGCTTTCGGGAGACCCAGTACTTC. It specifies CASSFRETQYF.

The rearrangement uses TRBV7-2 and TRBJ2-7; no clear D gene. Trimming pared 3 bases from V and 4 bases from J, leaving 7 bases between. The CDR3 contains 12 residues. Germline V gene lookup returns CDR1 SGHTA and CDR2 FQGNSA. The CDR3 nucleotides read TGTGCCAGCAGCTTTCGCGCTTACGAGCAGTACTTC. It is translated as CASSFRAYEQYF.

The CDR3 sequence is CASSHVSSYNEQFF. In DNA form, the CDR3 reads TGTGCCAGCAGCCACGTGAGCTCCTACAATGAGCAGTTCTTC. The chain combines TRBV7-2 with TRBJ2-1, with D unresolved. The CDR3 totals 14 residues. CDR1 and CDR2 from the germline V gene are SGHTA and FQGNSA. V was trimmed by 5 bases and J by 0 bases, leaving 8 bases between them.

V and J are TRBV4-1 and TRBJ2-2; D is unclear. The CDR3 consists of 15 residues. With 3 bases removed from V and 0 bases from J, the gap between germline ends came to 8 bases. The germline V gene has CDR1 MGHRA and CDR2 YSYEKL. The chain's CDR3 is CASSQGPANTGELFF. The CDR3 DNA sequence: TGCGCCAGCAGCCAGGGTCCGGCGAACACCGGGGAGCTGTTTTTT.